This entry concerns a single T cell receptor (beta chain). Antigen: not known. The entry originates in a study of blood T cells in healthy people across ages. General study findings and limits: Getting older went along with TCR beta diversity per million T cells dropping roughly linearly. Long-lived donors exceeded aged donors in naive CD4+ cells and diversity. Strong correlation linked observed beta diversity and percent naive T cells.

The second PCR ran roughly 6 to 11 cycles with a sample-barcoded 5' primer and J-beta primers. Every cDNA molecule carried a tag from a template-switch adaptor bearing 12 random nucleotides. TCRdb used MiXCR to reprocess the 5' RACE reads, holding one entry per CDR3 protein. The sample shows about 320,000 distinct CDR3 sequences, less than 30% of them seen only once. Per germline, CDR1 SQVTM and CDR2 ANQGSEA. V dropped 7 bases and J dropped 0 bases, with 15 bases sitting between them. This CDR3 comprises 14 residues. The source is a woman between 65 and 79 years old in good health. The chain uses TRBV29-1 and TRBJ1-1; TRBD1 is a possible D gene (5 bases). Sequencing input: blood. Here the CDR3 reads CSGTTGSMNTEAFF. The CDR3 nucleotides are TGCAGCGGAACAACAGGTTCTATGAACACTGAAGCTTTCTTT.